This record covers a single T cell receptor beta chain. Its target is unknown. Losses at the gene ends were 5 bases for V and 0 bases for J; bases not matched to a gene: 19. CDR3 length: 21 residues. CDR1 and CDR2 from the germline V gene are KGHDR and SFDVKD. This record comes from a study of T-cell memory formation after mild COVID-19. TCRdb called the 5' RACE reads again in MiXCR, with one record for every CDR3 protein. Of 150,000 or so distinct CDR3 sequences in the sample, 30% to 35% are singletons; the top ten hold approximately 12%. Study-wide points: Among contracting clones, CD4+ were mainly CM/EM and CD8+ enriched in EMRA. Later expanders leaned CD4+, whereas clones that contracted between day 15 and 85 were balanced CD4/CD8. In pre-infection memory, a portion of responding clones appeared, which suggested that cross-reactive memory joined.

This TCR was sampled from an adult woman who had mild COVID-19 (a few samples of this study predate the infection). Cell type and time point are not known. This chain connects TRBV24-1 to TRBJ2-1; TRBD2 agrees at 9 bases. Sequences were obtained from PBMCs or a T cell subset sorted from them (not recorded which). The CDR3 sequence: CATSATFRTSGPLISYNEQFF. CDR3 in DNA: TGTGCCACCAGTGCCACCTTTCGTACTAGCGGGCCCCTGATCTCCTACAATGAGCAGTTCTTC.